This TCR beta chain was recovered during a study of OX40 agonist ivuxolimab in advanced cancers. Study-wide results and caveats: Averaged across samples, CD8+ T cells carried more expanded clones than CD4+ did. The specificity for antigen of the expanded peripheral T cells was not determined.

The CDR3 runs 18 residues. Unmatched junction bases numbered 9, after V lost 1 base and J lost 1 base. CDR1 SGDLS and CDR2 YYNGEE come from the germline V gene. Generated by immunoSEQ multiplex PCR, the TCRdb table keeps only in-frame clones and is missing some. The sample records tens of thousands of clones, just under 80% being singletons. On this clone: Its antigen is as yet unknown.

The gene calls are TRBV9 and TRBJ1-2; 11 nucleotides match TRBD1. The sequencing used CD4+ or CD8+ T cells sorted from blood, collected in a trial of the OX40 agonist ivuxolimab. This clonotype was sampled from an adult with an advanced solid tumor such as melanoma, head and neck, liver or kidney cancer. The CDR3 DNA sequence: TGTGCCAGCAGCGTACTGGGGAGTGGGACAGGGGGTAACTATGGCTACACCTTC. Its protein product is CASSVLGSGTGGNYGYTF.